The TCR beta chain under discussion was sequenced for a study of CD8+CD57+ T cells in acquired aplastic anemia. Study-level background: An average of about 3.4 ug of DNA was obtained from sorted CD4+ and CD8+ cells.

In regard to this clonotype: Its matching antigen is unknown.

CD8+CD57+ cell expansion had been shown by flow cytometry in patients chosen for sequencing. Each patient had severe acquired aplastic anemia. No therapy was given to patients before blood sampling. TCR beta VDJ and CDR3 profiles were obtained from a genomic DNA template. TCRdb re-called the reads with MiXCR, one entry per CDR3 protein. The sample consists of about 180,000 distinct CDR3 sequences, 48% of them appearing once. Findings and limits, study-wide: Found in both controls and patients were approximately 31 CD8+ CDR3 sequences.

The CDR3 spans 18 residues. In germline, CDR1 is MGHDK, CDR2 SYGVNS. The V gene end was trimmed by 2 bases and the J gene end by 3 bases; junction bases not matched to a gene: 14. This chain links TRBV25-1 with TRBJ1-2; 8 nucleotides match TRBD1. This receptor was identified in a human donor with aplastic anemia. Sequences were obtained from sorted CD4+, CD8+, or CD8+CD57+ T cells (not recorded which) from PBMCs. This chain's CDR3 is CASSEGGAGGSIDYGYTF. The CDR3 coding sequence is TGTGCCAGCAGTGAAGGGGGGGCAGGGGGCTCCATTGACTATGGCTACACCTTC.